This T cell receptor (beta chain) was found in a study of coeliac disease. Method: immunoSEQ multiplex PCR; TCRdb's copy keeps in-frame clones and lacks some. The table has about 4,500 clones, approximately 65% seen once; the top ten hold about 7.6%. This CDR3 comprises 15 residues. With 7 bases clipped from V and 4 bases from J, the junction kept 13 bases outside the gene matches. Per germline, CDR1 SQVTM and CDR2 ANQGSEA. The clonotype was recovered from a woman younger than 35 with active celiac disease. The sequenced material came from intraepithelial lymphocytes from the gut. V usage is TRBV29-1 and J usage is TRBJ2-7; TRBD1 agrees at 10 bases. The DNA for the CDR3 is TGCAGCGCTTCCTCCCCGGGACAGGGGATTTACGAGCAGTACTTC. Encoded protein: CSASSPGQGIYEQYF.